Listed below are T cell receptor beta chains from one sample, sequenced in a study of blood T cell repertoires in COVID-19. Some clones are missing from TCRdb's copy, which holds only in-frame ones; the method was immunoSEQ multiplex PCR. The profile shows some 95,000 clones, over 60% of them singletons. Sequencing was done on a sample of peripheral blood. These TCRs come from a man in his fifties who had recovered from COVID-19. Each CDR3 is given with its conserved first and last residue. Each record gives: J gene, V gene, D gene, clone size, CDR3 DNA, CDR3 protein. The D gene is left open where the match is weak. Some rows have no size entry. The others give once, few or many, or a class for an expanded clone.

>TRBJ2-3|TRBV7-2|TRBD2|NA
TGTGCCAGCAGCTCCCGTGACAGCGGGAGCCCCACAGATACGCAGTATTTT
CASSSRDSGSPTDTQYF
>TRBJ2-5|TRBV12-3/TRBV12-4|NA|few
TGTGCCAGCCAAGCCGAGAAGACCCAGTACTTC
CASQAEKTQYF
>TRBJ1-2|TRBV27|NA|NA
TGTGCCAGCAGTTTATCCCAGGGGTTAGCTCTTATGTATGGCTACACCTTC
CASSLSQGLALMYGYTF
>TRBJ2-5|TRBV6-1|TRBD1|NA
TGTGCCAGCAGTGCTTGGGACAGGGGGCCAGAAGAGACCCAGTACTTC
CASSAWDRGPEETQYF
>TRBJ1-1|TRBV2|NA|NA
TGTGCCACCAAACGAGTGAACACTGAAGCTTTCTTT
CATKRVNTEAFF
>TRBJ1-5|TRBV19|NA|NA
TGTGCCAGTAGTCCCCCCGGGATGTTGTATCAGCCCCAGCATTTT
CASSPPGMLYQPQHF
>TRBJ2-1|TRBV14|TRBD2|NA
TGTGCCAGCAGCCCGTATCTAGCGGGAGAGTCCTACAATGAGCAGTTCTTC
CASSPYLAGESYNEQFF
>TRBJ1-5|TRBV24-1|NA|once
TGTGCCACCAGTGATCGCGTGGGCCCCAATCAGCCCCAGCATTTT
CATSDRVGPNQPQHF
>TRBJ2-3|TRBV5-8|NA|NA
TGTGCCAGCAGCCCCGGACTTAGCACAGATACGCAGTATTTT
CASSPGLSTDTQYF
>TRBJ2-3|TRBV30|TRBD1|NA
TGTGCCTGGAGGGGGGACAGTTACTCGGATACGCAGTATTTT
CAWRGDSYSDTQYF
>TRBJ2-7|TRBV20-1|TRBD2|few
TGCAGTGCTAGTCCTCACGGGAGGCCCTCCTACGAGCAGTACTTC
CSASPHGRPSYEQYF
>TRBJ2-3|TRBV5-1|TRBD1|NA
TGCGCCAGCAGCTCGGGACAGAGCAGCACAGATACGCAGTATTTT
CASSSGQSSTDTQYF
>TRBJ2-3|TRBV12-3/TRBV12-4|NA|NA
TGTGCCAGCAGTTTATATGATACGCAGTATTTT
CASSLYDTQYF